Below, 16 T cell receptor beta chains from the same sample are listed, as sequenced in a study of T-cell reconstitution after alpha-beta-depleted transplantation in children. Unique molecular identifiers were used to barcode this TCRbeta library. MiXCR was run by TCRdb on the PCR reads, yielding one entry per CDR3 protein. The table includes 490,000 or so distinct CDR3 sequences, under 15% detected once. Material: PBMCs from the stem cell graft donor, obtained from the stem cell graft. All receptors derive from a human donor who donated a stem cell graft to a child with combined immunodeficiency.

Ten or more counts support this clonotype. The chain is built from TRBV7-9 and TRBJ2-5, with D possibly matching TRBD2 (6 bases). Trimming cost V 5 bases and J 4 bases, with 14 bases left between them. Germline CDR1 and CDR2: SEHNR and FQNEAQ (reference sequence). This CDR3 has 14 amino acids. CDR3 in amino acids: CASSPWRDRETQYF. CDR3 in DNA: TGTGCCAGCAGCCCCTGGAGGGATCGAGAGACCCAGTACTTC.

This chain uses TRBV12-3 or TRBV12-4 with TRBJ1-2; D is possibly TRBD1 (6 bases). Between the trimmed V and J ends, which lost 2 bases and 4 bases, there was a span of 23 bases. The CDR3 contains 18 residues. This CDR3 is CASSLTGPRGASPYGYTF. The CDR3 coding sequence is TGTGCCAGCAGTTTAACAGGGCCCCGGGGGGCATCACCCTATGGCTACACCTTC.

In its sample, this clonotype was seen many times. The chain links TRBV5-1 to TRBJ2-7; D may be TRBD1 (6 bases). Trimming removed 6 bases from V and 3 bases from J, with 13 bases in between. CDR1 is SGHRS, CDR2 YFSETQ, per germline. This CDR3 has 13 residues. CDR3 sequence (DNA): TGCGCCAGCAACGGACAGACCATCTACGAGCAGTACTTC. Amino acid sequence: CASNGQTIYEQYF.

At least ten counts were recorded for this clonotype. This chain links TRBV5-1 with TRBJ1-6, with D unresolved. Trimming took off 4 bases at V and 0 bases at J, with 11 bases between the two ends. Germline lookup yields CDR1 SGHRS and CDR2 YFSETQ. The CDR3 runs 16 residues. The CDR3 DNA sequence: TGCGCCAGCAGCCGGACGGGAAGCTCCTATAATTCACCCCTCCACTTT. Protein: CASSRTGSSYNSPLHF.

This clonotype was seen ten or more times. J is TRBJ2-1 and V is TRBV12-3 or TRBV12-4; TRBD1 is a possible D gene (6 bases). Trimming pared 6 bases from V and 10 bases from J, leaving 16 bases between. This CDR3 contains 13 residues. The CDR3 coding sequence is TGTGCCAGCAGGGTCTCCTTGGGGGCCGAGCAGTTCTTC. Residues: CASRVSLGAEQFF.

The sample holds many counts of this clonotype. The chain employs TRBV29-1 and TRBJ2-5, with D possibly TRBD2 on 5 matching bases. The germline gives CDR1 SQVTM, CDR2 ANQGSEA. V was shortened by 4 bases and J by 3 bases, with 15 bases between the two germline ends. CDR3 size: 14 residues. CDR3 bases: TGCAGCGTTGTTCGGGGTGACGTAGAAGAGACCCAGTACTTC. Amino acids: CSVVRGDVEETQYF.

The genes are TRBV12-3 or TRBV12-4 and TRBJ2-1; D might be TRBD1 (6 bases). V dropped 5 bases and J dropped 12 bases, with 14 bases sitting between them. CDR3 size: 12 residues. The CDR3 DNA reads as TGTGCCAGCAGTGGACCACAGGGTTTGCAGTTCTTC. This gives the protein CASSGPQGLQFF.

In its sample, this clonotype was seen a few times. The CDR3 is CATSKARATGELFF. For the CDR3, the DNA is TGTGCCACCAGCAAGGCGAGGGCCACCGGGGAGCTGTTTTTT. This chain joins TRBV15 and TRBJ2-2; maybe TRBD2 (5 bases). V lost 4 bases to trimming and J lost 4 bases, with 10 bases between them. The CDR3 covers 14 residues. Germline V gives CDR1 LNHNV, CDR2 YYDKDF (reference sequence).

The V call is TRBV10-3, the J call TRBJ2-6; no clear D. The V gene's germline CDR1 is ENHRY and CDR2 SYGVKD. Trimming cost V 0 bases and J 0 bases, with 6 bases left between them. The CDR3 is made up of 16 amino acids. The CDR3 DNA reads TGTGCCATCAGTGAGTCCTTAATCTCTGGGGCCAACGTCCTGACTTTC. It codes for CAISESLISGANVLTF.

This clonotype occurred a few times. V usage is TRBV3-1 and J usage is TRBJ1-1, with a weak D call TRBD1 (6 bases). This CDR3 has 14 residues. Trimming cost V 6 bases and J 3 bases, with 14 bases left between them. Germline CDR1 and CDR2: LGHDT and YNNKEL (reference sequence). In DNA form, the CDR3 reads TGTGCCAGCAGAGCCCAGGGGCCGTACACTGAAGCTTTCTTT. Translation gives CASRAQGPYTEAFF.

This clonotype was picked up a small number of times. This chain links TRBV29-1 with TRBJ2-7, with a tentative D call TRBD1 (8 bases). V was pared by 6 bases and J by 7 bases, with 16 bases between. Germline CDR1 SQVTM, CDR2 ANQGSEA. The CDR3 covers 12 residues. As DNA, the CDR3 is TGCAGCGTCGCCACAGGGGGAGGGGAGCAGTACTTC. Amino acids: CSVATGGGEQYF.

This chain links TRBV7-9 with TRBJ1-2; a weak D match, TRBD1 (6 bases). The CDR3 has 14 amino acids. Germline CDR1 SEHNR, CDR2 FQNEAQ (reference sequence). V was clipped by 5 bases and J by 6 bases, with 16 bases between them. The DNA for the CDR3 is TGTGCCAGCAGCCAAGGAACAGGGTGGGATGGCTACACCTTC. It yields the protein CASSQGTGWDGYTF.

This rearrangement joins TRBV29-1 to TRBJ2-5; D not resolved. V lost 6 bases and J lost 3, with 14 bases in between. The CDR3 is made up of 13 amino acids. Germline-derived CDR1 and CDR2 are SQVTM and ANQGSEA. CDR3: CSVQVLRKETQYF. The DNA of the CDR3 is TGCAGCGTCCAAGTACTGAGAAAAGAGACCCAGTACTTC.

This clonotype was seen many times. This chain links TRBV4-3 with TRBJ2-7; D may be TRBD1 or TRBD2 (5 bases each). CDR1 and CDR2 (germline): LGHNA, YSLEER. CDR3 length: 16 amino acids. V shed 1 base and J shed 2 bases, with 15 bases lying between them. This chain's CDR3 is CASSQVTNLGAYEQYF. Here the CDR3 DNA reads TGCGCCAGCAGCCAAGTAACGAACTTGGGGGCCTACGAGCAGTACTTC.

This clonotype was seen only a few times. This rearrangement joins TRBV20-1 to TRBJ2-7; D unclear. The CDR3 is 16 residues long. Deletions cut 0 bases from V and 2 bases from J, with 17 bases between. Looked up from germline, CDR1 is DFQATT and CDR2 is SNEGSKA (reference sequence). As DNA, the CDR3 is TGCAGTGCTAGAGACCCCCACGGCAGCTTCCCCTACGAGCAGTACTTC. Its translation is CSARDPHGSFPYEQYF.

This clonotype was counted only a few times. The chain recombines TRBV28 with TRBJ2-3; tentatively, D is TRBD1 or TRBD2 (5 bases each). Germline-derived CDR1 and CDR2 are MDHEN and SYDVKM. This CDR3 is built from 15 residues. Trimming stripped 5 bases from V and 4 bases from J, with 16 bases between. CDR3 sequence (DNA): TGTGCCAGCAGTCTCGGGACGCCCGATTCAGATACGCAGTATTTT. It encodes CASSLGTPDSDTQYF.